The 12 T cell receptor beta chains in this list originate from one sample, sequenced in a study of CD8 T cells in Susac syndrome. RNA was extracted with the RNeasy kit, and a quantity of about 0.45 to 1 ug was reverse transcribed using random hexamers. TCRdb itself ran the immunoSEQ multiplex PCR reads through MiXCR, one entry per CDR3 protein. This table holds roughly 160,000 distinct CDR3 sequences, approximately 95% found once. The sequenced sample consisted of CD4+ T cells from PBMCs. The receptors were sampled from a human donor with Susac syndrome.

The genes are TRBV7-6 and TRBJ1-5; TRBD1 agrees at 7 bases. In germline, CDR1 is SGHVS, CDR2 FNYEAQ. V trimming: 5 bases; J trimming: 6 bases; junction bases outside the gene matches: 10. The CDR3 is 15 residues long. CDR3 coding DNA: TGTGCCAGCAGCCCCGGACAGGCCCGAGGTCAGCCCCAGCATTTT. Amino acids: CASSPGQARGQPQHF.

The rearrangement links TRBV20-1 to TRBJ2-1, with D uncertain. Between the trimmed V and J ends, which lost 5 bases and 4 bases, there was a span of 18 bases. The CDR3 is 15 residues long. Germline CDR1 and CDR2: DFQATT and SNEGSKA (reference sequence). DNA for the CDR3: TGCAGTGCTGCCCCTCCCGCCGAGAGGTACAATGAGCAGTTCTTC. As protein: CSAAPPAERYNEQFF.

The chain recombines TRBV9 with TRBJ2-5; TRBD1 agrees at 7 bases. Losses at the gene ends were 4 bases for V and 5 bases for J; bases not matched to a gene: 8. Per the germline V gene, CDR1 is SGDLS and CDR2 is YYNGEE. This CDR3 is built from 14 residues. The CDR3 DNA reads as TGTGCCAGCAGCCCATGGACAGGCGGGGAGACCCAGTACTTC. It yields the protein CASSPWTGGETQYF.

The chain uses TRBV6-2 or TRBV6-3 and TRBJ2-1; TRBD2 aligns across 9 bases. Trimming removed 5 bases from V and 9 bases from J; junction bases left unmatched: 14. The V gene's germline CDR1 is MNHEY and CDR2 SVGEGT. This CDR3 spans 16 amino acids. The CDR3 loop is CASSDHRLAGTGEQFF. The DNA of the CDR3 is TGTGCCAGCAGTGATCATAGGCTAGCGGGAACCGGTGAGCAGTTCTTC.

The CDR3 spells CSVYGTDTQYF. Written as DNA, the CDR3 is TGCAGCGTGTACGGCACAGATACGCAGTATTTT. The rearrangement links TRBV29-1 to TRBJ2-3; no clear D. CDR1 and CDR2 (germline): SQVTM, ANQGSEA. V was pared by 6 bases and J by 1 base, with 5 bases between. The CDR3 runs to 11 residues.

This clonotype has a single count. The chain combines TRBV29-1 with TRBJ2-5; D tentatively fits TRBD1 or TRBD2 (7 bases each). From germline, CDR1 is SQVTM and CDR2 ANQGSEA. The CDR3 covers 16 residues. Between the trimmed V and J ends, which lost 5 bases and 5 bases, there was a span of 24 bases. The CDR3: CSVSPGGQSRSETQYF. CDR3 bases: TGCAGCGTTTCACCGGGGGGACAGAGCAGGTCGGAGACCCAGTACTTC.

V usage is TRBV6-2 or TRBV6-3 and J usage is TRBJ2-7; a possible D gene is TRBD2 (5 bases). The CDR3 has 12 residues. Trimming took off 7 bases at V and 2 bases at J, with 9 bases between the two ends. CDR1 is MNHEY, CDR2 SVGEGT, per germline. The CDR3 loop reads CASIAPTYEQYF. In DNA form, the CDR3 reads TGTGCCAGCATAGCGCCTACCTACGAGCAGTACTTC.

This clonotype is a singleton in its sample. This chain uses TRBV24-1 with TRBJ2-3; 9 positions agree with TRBD2. V lost 4 bases to trimming and J lost 8 bases; unmatched junction nucleotides: 15. There are 17 residues in the CDR3. Germline values: CDR1 KGHDR, CDR2 SFDVKD. CDR3 loop: CATSDPGAAGGSSTQYF. The CDR3 DNA reads as TGTGCCACCAGTGACCCCGGGGCAGCGGGGGGCTCGAGTACGCAGTATTTT.

The chain links TRBV27 to TRBJ1-2; D possibly corresponds to TRBD1 (5 bases). V dropped 6 bases and J dropped 6 bases, with 11 bases sitting between them. CDR1 is MNHEY and CDR2 is SMNVEV in the germline V gene (reference sequence). The CDR3 runs to 12 residues. The CDR3 DNA follows: TGTGCCAGCAGAACGGGACCCAATGGCTACACCTTC. Protein sequence: CASRTGPNGYTF.

The rearrangement links TRBV15 to TRBJ2-3; D ambiguous. This CDR3 spans 14 amino acids. Trimming shortened V by 4 bases and J by 3 bases, and 11 bases separated the two germline ends. The germline gives CDR1 LNHNV, CDR2 YYDKDF (reference sequence). Here the CDR3 reads CATSIASPTDTQYF. In DNA, the CDR3 is TGTGCCACCAGCATAGCCTCCCCGACAGATACGCAGTATTTT. The whole variable domain, filled in from reference TRBV15 and TRBJ2-3, reads DAMVIQNPRYQVTQFGKPVTLSCSQTLNHNVMYWYQQKSSQAPKLLFHYYDKDFNNEADTPDNFQSRRPNTSFCFLDIRSPGLGDTAMYLCATSIASPTDTQYFGPGTRLTVL.

The chain employs TRBV9 and TRBJ2-3; 10 positions match TRBD2. Trimming took 4 bases from V and 4 from J; bases not matched to a gene: 6. The CDR3 runs to 15 residues. CDR1 is SGDLS, CDR2 YYNGEE, per germline. CDR3 amino acids: CASSISGGRPDTQYF. In DNA form, the CDR3 reads TGTGCCAGCAGCATTAGCGGGGGGCGTCCAGATACGCAGTATTTT.

This chain joins TRBV5-1 and TRBJ2-3; TRBD2 aligns across 14 bases. The CDR3 is made up of 16 amino acids. V was pared by 4 bases and J by 4 bases, with 5 bases of the junction left unmatched. Germline V CDR1 and CDR2: SGHRS, YFSETQ. The DNA of the CDR3 is TGCGCCAGCAGCGCCTCGGGACTAGCGGGAGCAGATACGCAGTATTTT. Its protein is CASSASGLAGADTQYF.